This note documents a single T cell receptor (beta chain) sequence. The antigen remains unidentified. Germline CDR1 LNHDA, CDR2 SQIVND (reference sequence). The V end lost 7 bases, the J end lost 7 bases, and 14 bases lay between the germline ends. This CDR3 comprises 13 residues. The data were obtained in a study of T cell responses to AZD1222 COVID-19 vaccine. Study in general: Recipients boosted at about 4 weeks or about 12 weeks are pooled. Findings and limits, study-wide: The sample set comprised mostly white British donors with more females, and clonal diversity was possibly underestimated.

Produced via immunoSEQ multiplex PCR; TCRdb's table is partial and in-frame only. The sample has 200,000 or so clones, around 92% seen once; the top ten hold roughly 9.2%. The source material was peripheral blood, sampled on day 0 of AZD1222 vaccination. The V gene is TRBV19, the J gene TRBJ1-5; weak D call: TRBD1 (5 bases). This receptor was obtained from an adult in good health. The CDR3: CASKWGTGQPQHF. DNA for the CDR3: TGTGCCAGTAAGTGGGGCACCGGCCAGCCCCAGCATTTT.